This is a list of T cell receptor beta chains from one sample in a study of blood T cell repertoires in COVID-19. Method: immunoSEQ multiplex PCR; TCRdb's copy keeps in-frame clones and lacks some. The sample has a few hundred thousand clones; roughly 89% are singletons. Sequenced material: PBMCs or T cells enriched from blood (not recorded which). Every receptor here comes from a woman in her twenties or thirties who had recovered from COVID-19. CDR3s include the opening cysteine and the closing phenylalanine or tryptophan. The D gene is left open where the match is weak. Clone size, where shown, is once, few, many, or a class for clones that have expanded.

>-|-|TRBV7-2|TRBJ1-2|12
TGTGCCAGCAGCTTAGTCGAGGGAGGCTACACCTTC
CASSLVEGGYTF
>-|-|TRBV5-1|TRBJ1-2|16
TGCGCCAGCAGCTCGAACTGGGGGGGCTTTAACTATGGCTACACCTTC
CASSSNWGGFNYGYTF
>-|-|TRBV10-3|TRBJ2-1|15
TGTGCCATCAGTGAGTCGGAAGGCGGGATTAATGAGCAGTTCTTC
CAISESEGGINEQFF
>-|TRBD2|TRBV4-2|TRBJ2-1|18
TGTGCCAGCAGCCAAGATCCCCTAGCGGGAGGGCTCTACAATGAGCAGTTCTTC
CASSQDPLAGGLYNEQFF
>-|-|TRBV30|TRBJ1-1|15
TGTGCCTGGAGTTTTGGTAGGACAGATAGTACTGAAGCTTTCTTT
CAWSFGRTDSTEAFF
>-|TRBD2|TRBV5-6|TRBJ2-5|18
TGTGCCAGCAGCTTCGAGATCTATAGCGGGAGATTAGGAGAGACCCAGTACTTC
CASSFEIYSGRLGETQYF
>once|TRBD2|TRBV5-1|TRBJ2-7|14
TGCGCCAGCAGCTTGGTTAAGCGGGATGAGGGGCAGTACTTC
CASSLVKRDEGQYF
>once|TRBD1|TRBV7-8|TRBJ1-6|16
TGTGCCAGCAGCTTATGGCAGGGGGCAAGGAATTCACCCCTCCACTTT
CASSLWQGARNSPLHF
>-|-|TRBV7-2|TRBJ2-5|15
TGTGCCAGCAGCCCAGCGGGTCCCACAGGAGGGACCCAGTACTTC
CASSPAGPTGGTQYF
>once|-|TRBV28|TRBJ2-7|14
TGTGCCAGCAGTCTAGGCATTTTCCAGACTGCTGGTTACTTC
CASSLGIFQTAGYF
>few|-|TRBV6-2/TRBV6-3|TRBJ1-4|16
TGTGCCAGCAGTTACCCGGAGGAGGCAAGTAATGAAAAACTGTTTTTT
CASSYPEEASNEKLFF
>-|TRBD2|TRBV27|TRBJ2-7|16
TGTGCCAGCAGTTTATTGACTAGCGGTCGATCCTACGAGCAGTACTTC
CASSLLTSGRSYEQYF
>-|-|TRBV28|TRBJ1-1|16
TGTGCCAGCAGTTTATCGGGGGGATTTTACAACACTGAAGCTTTCTTT
CASSLSGGFYNTEAFF
>-|-|TRBV28|TRBJ2-3|11
TGTGCCAGCACTTCGTCGGATACGCAGTATTTT
CASTSSDTQYF
>-|-|TRBV28|TRBJ2-3|13
TGTGCCAGCAGATTACCCAACACAGATACGCAGTATTTT
CASRLPNTDTQYF
>once|TRBD1|TRBV6-5|TRBJ2-7|13
TGTGCCAGCAGCGAGGACAGGGGTTACGAGCAGTACTTC
CASSEDRGYEQYF
>once|TRBD1|TRBV28|TRBJ1-1|17
TGTGCCAGCAGTTACCGGGACAGGGGGCTCAGGAGCACTGAAGCTTTCTTT
CASSYRDRGLRSTEAFF
>-|-|TRBV28|TRBJ1-1|14
TGTGCCAGCAGTTTGGTGATGAGGGCCACTGAAGCTTTCTTT
CASSLVMRATEAFF
>-|TRBD2|TRBV5-1|TRBJ2-2|17
TGCGCCAGCAGCTCCCGGGGCCACGAGCGGGGGACCGGGGAGCTGTTTTTT
CASSSRGHERGTGELFF
>-|-|TRBV30|TRBJ1-2|15
TGTGCCTGGAGTTACCTTCGGGGGGGACCGTATGGCTACACCTTC
CAWSYLRGGPYGYTF
>-|TRBD1|TRBV7-2|TRBJ1-5|14
TGTGCCAGCAGCTCCCGACAGGGGGATCAGCCCCAGCATTTT
CASSSRQGDQPQHF
>-|-|TRBV5-6|TRBJ1-1|13
TGTGCCAGCAGCTTGGTTCACCAGACTGAAGCTTTCTTT
CASSLVHQTEAFF
>-|-|TRBV7-3|TRBJ2-7|13
TGTGCCAGCAGTTTTGGGCTTTCCTACGAGCAGTACTTC
CASSFGLSYEQYF
>-|-|TRBV28|TRBJ1-3|17
TGTGCCAGCAGTTTCCCCTTACAGAGCTTCTCTGGAAACACCATATATTTT
CASSFPLQSFSGNTIYF
>-|TRBD1|TRBV4-2|TRBJ1-3|16
TGTGCCAGCAGCCAACCCAACAGGGGCTCTGGAAACACCATATATTTT
CASSQPNRGSGNTIYF
>-|-|TRBV19|TRBJ1-6|14
TGTGCCTGTAAGGTGGACAACTATAATTCACCCCTCCACTTT
CACKVDNYNSPLHF
>-|-|TRBV20-1|TRBJ1-2|12
TGCAGTGCTAGTACAACAGGGAGCGGCTACACCTTC
CSASTTGSGYTF
>-|TRBD1|TRBV27|TRBJ2-7|16
TGTGCCAGCAGTTTAAGTGTTGGGACAGGGGGCTACGAGCAGTACTTC
CASSLSVGTGGYEQYF
>-|TRBD1|TRBV5-4|TRBJ1-2|15
TGTGCCAGCAGCTTGGGACAGGGAGAGTGGTATGGCTACACCTTC
CASSLGQGEWYGYTF
>-|TRBD2|TRBV6-5|TRBJ2-6|16
TGTGCCAGCAGTTACTCGGGGGGGTCTGGGGCCAACGTCCTGACTTTC
CASSYSGGSGANVLTF
>-|TRBD1|TRBV7-2|TRBJ2-3|14
TGTGCCAGCAGCTTTGGACAGGTCGCAGATACGCAGTATTTT
CASSFGQVADTQYF
>few|TRBD2|TRBV5-1|TRBJ2-1|17
TGCGCCAGCAGCTGGACTAGCGGGAGGTTAACCTACAATGAGCAGTTCTTC
CASSWTSGRLTYNEQFF
>-|-|TRBV4-2|TRBJ1-2|17
TGTGCCAGCAGCCAAGATCGAGGGCAGGCCCCCTACTATGGCTACACCTTC
CASSQDRGQAPYYGYTF
>-|-|TRBV7-9|TRBJ2-1|19
TGTGCCAGCAGCTTAAGTTTCCGGGCGGGACCCGAAGCCTACAATGAGCAGTTCTTC
CASSLSFRAGPEAYNEQFF
>-|-|TRBV6-4|TRBJ2-1|13
TGTGCCAGCAGCGCTAGCGCCAAAGATGAGCAGTTCTTC
CASSASAKDEQFF
>-|TRBD1|TRBV25-1|TRBJ1-3|18
TGTGCCAGCAGTGGTAGGCCCGGGACAGGGGGGTCTGGAAACACCATATATTTT
CASSGRPGTGGSGNTIYF
>-|TRBD1|TRBV5-4|TRBJ1-2|16
TGTGCCAGCAGCCAGCGGACAGGGGGCGGGGGCTATGGCTACACCTTC
CASSQRTGGGGYGYTF
>-|-|TRBV13|TRBJ1-3|11
TGTGCCAGCAGCTTCTCGAGCACCATATATTTT
CASSFSSTIYF
>-|TRBD1|TRBV28|TRBJ1-2|17
TGTGCCAGCAGTTCGACAGGGAAAGGCGAAGGTGACTATGGCTACACCTTC
CASSSTGKGEGDYGYTF
>-|-|TRBV4-2|TRBJ1-2|13
TGTGCCAGCAGCCAAGAAAGAGGGGGTGGCTACACCTTC
CASSQERGGGYTF
>-|-|TRBV5-6|TRBJ2-7|14
TGTGCCAGCAGCTTGGTATCAGGGGTTGACGAGCAGTACTTC
CASSLVSGVDEQYF